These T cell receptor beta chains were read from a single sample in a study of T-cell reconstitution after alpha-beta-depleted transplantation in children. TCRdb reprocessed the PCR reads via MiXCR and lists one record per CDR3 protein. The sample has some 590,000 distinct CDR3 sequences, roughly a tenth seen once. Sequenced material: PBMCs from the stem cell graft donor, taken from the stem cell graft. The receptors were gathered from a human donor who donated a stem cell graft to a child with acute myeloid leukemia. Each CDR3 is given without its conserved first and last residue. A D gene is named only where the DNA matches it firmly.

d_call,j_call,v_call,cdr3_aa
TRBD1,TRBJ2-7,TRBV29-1,SVVTGTVESEQY
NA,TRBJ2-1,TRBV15,ATSRDSALGGVKF
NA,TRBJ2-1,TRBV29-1,SMVRSANEQF
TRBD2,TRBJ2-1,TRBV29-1,SVEASGRPNEQF
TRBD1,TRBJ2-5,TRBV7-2,ASRLGGASETQY
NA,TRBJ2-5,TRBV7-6,ASSFSQSKETQY
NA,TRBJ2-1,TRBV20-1,SAREGARSEQF
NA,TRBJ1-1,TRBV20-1,SVQRGGHLNTEAF
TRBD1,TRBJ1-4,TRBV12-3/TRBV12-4,ASSARTGEVEKLF
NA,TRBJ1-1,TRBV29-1,SAWGGAPEAF
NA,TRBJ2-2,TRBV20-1,SARDPLGGRGTTGELF
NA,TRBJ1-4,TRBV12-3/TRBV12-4,ASSLGATNEKLF
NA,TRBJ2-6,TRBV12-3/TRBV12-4,ASSSSRRGANVLT